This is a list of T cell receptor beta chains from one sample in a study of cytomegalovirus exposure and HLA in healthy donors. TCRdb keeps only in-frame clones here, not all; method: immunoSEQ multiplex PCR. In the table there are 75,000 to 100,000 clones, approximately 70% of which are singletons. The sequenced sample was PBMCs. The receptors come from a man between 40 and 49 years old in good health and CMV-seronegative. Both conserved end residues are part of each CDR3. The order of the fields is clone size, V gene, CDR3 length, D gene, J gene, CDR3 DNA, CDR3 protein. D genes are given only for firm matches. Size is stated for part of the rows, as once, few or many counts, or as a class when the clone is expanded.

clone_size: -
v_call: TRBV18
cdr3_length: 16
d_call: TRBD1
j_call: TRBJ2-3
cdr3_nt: TGTGCCAGCTCACATCAGGGACAGGGGGCAGGCGATACGCAGTATTTT
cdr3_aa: CASSHQGQGAGDTQYF

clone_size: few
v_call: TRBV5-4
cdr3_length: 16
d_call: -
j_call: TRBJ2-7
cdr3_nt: TGTGCCAGCAGACATTCTAGGGGAATCGGGTCCTACGAGCAGTACTTC
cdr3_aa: CASRHSRGIGSYEQYF

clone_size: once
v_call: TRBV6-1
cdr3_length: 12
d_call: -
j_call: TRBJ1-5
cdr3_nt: TGTGCCAGCAACCCAGGGAATCAGCCCCAGCATTTT
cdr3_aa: CASNPGNQPQHF

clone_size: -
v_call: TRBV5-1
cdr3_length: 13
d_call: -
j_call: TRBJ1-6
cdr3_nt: TGCGCCAGCAGCTTGGGAGGAGGGTCACCCCTCCACTTT
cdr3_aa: CASSLGGGSPLHF

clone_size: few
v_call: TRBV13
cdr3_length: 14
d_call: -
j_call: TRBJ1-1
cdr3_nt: TGTGCCAGCAGCATTCGACAGACGGGCACTGAAGCTTTCTTT
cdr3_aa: CASSIRQTGTEAFF

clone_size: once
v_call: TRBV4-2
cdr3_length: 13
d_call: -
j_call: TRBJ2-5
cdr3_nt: TGTGCCAGCAGTCTCGACAGCGAAGAGACCCAGTACTTC
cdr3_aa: CASSLDSEETQYF

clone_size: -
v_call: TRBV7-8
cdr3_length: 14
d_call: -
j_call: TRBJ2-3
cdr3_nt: TGTGCCAGCAGCCCTGGGAGGCTAATAGATACGCAGTATTTT
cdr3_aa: CASSPGRLIDTQYF

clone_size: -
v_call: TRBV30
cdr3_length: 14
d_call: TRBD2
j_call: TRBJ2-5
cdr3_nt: TGTGCCTGGAGTCAGAGTCTAGCGGAAGAGACCCAGTACTTC
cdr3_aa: CAWSQSLAEETQYF

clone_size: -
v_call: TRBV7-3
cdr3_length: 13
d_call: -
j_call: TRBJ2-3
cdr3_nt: TGTGCCAGCAGTCCTTATAGCGCAGATACGCAGTATTTT
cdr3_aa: CASSPYSADTQYF

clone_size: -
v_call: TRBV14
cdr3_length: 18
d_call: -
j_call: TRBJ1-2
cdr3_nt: TGTGCCAGCAGCCAAGGACGGGTCCAGTCTCCCTCCCCCGGTGGCTACACCTTC
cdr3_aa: CASSQGRVQSPSPGGYTF

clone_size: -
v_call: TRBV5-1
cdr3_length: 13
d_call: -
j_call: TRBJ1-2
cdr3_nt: TGCGCCAGCAGCCCGGGGACTAACTATGGCTACACCTTC
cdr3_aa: CASSPGTNYGYTF

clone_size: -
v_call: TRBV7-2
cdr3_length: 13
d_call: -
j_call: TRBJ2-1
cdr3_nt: TGTGCCAGCAGCGCCGACAGGTTAGCTGAGCAGTTCTTC
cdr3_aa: CASSADRLAEQFF

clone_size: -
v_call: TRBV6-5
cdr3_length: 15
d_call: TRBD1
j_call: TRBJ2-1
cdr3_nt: TGTGCCAGCAGTTCCCCCCCAGGGGGCTACAATGAGCAGTTCTTC
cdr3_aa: CASSSPPGGYNEQFF

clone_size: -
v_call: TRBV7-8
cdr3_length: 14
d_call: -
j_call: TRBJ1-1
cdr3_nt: TGTGCCAGCAGCTTAACCCAGGGGCTCACTGAAGCTTTCTTT
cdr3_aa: CASSLTQGLTEAFF

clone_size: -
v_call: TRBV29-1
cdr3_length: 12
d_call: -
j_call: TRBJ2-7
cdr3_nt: TGCAGCGTTGAGAGTGGATCGGAGGAGCAGTACTTC
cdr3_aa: CSVESGSEEQYF

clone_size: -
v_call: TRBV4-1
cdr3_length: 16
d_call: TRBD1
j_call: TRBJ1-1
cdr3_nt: TGCGCCAGCAGCCCATTTGGGACAGGGGGGAACACTGAAGCTTTCTTT
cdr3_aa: CASSPFGTGGNTEAFF

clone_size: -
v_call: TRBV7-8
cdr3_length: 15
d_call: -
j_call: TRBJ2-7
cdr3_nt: TGTGCCAGCAGCTATAATCAGGGGGGCTCCTACGAGCAGTACTTC
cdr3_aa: CASSYNQGGSYEQYF

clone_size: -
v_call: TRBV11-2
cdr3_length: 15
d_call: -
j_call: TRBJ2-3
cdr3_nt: TGTGCCAGCAGCCTTGGGCGGACTCTCACAGATACGCAGTATTTT
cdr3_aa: CASSLGRTLTDTQYF

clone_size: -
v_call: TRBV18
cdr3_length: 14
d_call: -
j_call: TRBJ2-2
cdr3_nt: TGTGCCAGCTCAAAGACAGGGAACACCGGGGAGCTGTTTTTT
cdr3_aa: CASSKTGNTGELFF

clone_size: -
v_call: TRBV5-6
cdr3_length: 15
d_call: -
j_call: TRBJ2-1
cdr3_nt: TGTGCCAGCAGCCCCGAGATGAGCTCCTACAATGAGCAGTTCTTC
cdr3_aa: CASSPEMSSYNEQFF

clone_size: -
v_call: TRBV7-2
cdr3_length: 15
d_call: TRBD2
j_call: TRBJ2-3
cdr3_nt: TGTGCCAGCAGCCGCGGGGGATCGGGCACAGATACGCAGTATTTT
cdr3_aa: CASSRGGSGTDTQYF

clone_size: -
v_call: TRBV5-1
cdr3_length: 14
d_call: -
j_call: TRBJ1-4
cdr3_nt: TGCGCCAGCAGCGCCGGGGGAGTCGATGAAAAACTGTTTTTT
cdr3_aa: CASSAGGVDEKLFF

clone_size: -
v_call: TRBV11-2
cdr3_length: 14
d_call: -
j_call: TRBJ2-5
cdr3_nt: TGTGCCAGCAGCTTAGCAGGGTCCGGAGTTACCCAGTACTTC
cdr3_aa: CASSLAGSGVTQYF

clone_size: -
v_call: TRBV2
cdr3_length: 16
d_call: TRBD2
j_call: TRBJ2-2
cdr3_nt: TGTGCCAGCATGGTTAGCGGGGCCGGGAACACCGGGGAGCTGTTTTTT
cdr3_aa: CASMVSGAGNTGELFF

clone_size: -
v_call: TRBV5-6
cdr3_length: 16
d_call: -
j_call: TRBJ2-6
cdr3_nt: TGTGCCAGCAGAACAGGCGTCGACTCTGGGGCCAACGTCCTGACTTTC
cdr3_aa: CASRTGVDSGANVLTF

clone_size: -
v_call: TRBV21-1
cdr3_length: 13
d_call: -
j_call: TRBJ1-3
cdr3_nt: TGTGCCAGCAACGTGGAGCCTGGAAACACCATATATTTT
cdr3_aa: CASNVEPGNTIYF

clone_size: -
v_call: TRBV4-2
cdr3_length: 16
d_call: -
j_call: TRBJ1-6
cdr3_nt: TGTGCCAGCAGCCAAGATCTAGGAGCTTATAATTCACCCCTCCACTTT
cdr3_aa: CASSQDLGAYNSPLHF

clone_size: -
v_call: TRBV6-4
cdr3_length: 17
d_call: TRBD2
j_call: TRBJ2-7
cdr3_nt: TGTGCCAACCAACCGGGACTAGCGGGGGAGTACCGCTACGAGCAGTACTTC
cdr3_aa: CANQPGLAGEYRYEQYF